This TCR beta chain was found in a study of T cell changes during pregnancy in multiple sclerosis. Trimming took 0 bases from V and 8 from J; bases not matched to a gene: 4. Per germline, CDR1 LNHDA and CDR2 SQIVND (reference sequence). The CDR3 loop spans 14 amino acids. Using immunoSEQ multiplex PCR, the repertoire was profiled, and TCRdb retains in-frame clones only, with some absent. This sample has fewer than 30,000 clones, with over 85% found just once. Sequences were derived from CD8+ T cells from peripheral blood mononuclear cells, sampled before pregnancy. V gene TRBV19 combines with J gene TRBJ2-1; the match to TRBD2 covers 7 bases. The TCR comes from a female donor with multiple sclerosis, enrolled in a pregnancy study. The DNA for the CDR3 is TGTGCCAGTAGTATAGATCTGGGGAGGGATGAGCAGTTCTTC. Translation: CASSIDLGRDEQFF.